The 22 T cell receptor beta chains presented below share a single source sample, sequenced in a study of blood T cell repertoires in COVID-19. Method: immunoSEQ multiplex PCR; TCRdb's copy keeps in-frame clones and lacks some. The sample includes 95,000 to 150,000 clones, about 74% of them seen just once. The sequenced sample consisted of peripheral blood. Receptors originate from a man older than 75 with COVID-19, enrolled during active disease.

The CDR3: CASSLASGTVQETQYF. In DNA, the CDR3 is TGCGCCAGCAGCTTGGCTAGCGGGACGGTCCAAGAGACCCAGTACTTC. The genes are TRBV5-1 and TRBJ2-5; TRBD2 matches 9 bases. The CDR3 spans 16 residues. In germline, CDR1 is SGHRS, CDR2 YFSETQ. The junction had 4 bases not matched to a gene; V was cut back by 0 bases and J by 1 base.

The genes are TRBV5-6 and TRBJ1-4, with D possibly being TRBD1 (6 bases). CDR1 SGHDT and CDR2 YYEEEE come from the germline V gene. The CDR3 length is 14 residues. Trimming pared 0 bases from V and 7 bases from J, leaving 10 bases between. The CDR3 spells CASSLATGSEKLFF. For the CDR3, the DNA is TGTGCCAGCAGCTTGGCCACAGGGAGTGAAAAACTGTTTTTT.

This sequence joins TRBV2 and TRBJ1-6; 7 nucleotides align to TRBD1. This CDR3 has 13 amino acids. V shed 5 bases, J shed 6 bases, and the junction held 1 base outside the gene matches. Germline-derived CDR1 and CDR2 are SNHLY and FYNNEI. In DNA form, the CDR3 reads TGTGCCAGCAGTCGGGACAGTAATTCACCCCTCCACTTT. Its protein product is CASSRDSNSPLHF.

The rearrangement links TRBV4-2 to TRBJ2-1; 10 bases are a match to TRBD2. V lost 0 bases to trimming and J lost 4 bases; unmatched junction nucleotides: 3. Germline V gene lookup returns CDR1 LGHNA and CDR2 YNFKEQ. CDR3 length: 16 amino acids. CDR3 DNA: TGTGCCAGCAGCCAAGAACTAGCGGGAAGATACAATGAGCAGTTCTTC. The encoded protein is CASSQELAGRYNEQFF.

The J gene is TRBJ2-1, the V gene TRBV12-3 or TRBV12-4, with 8 bases aligning to TRBD2. The CDR3 is 13 amino acids. V lost 4 bases, J lost 10 bases, and 6 bases stayed unmatched. CDR3 DNA sequence: TGTGCCAGCAGTTGGGGGACTAGATGGGAGCAGTTCTTC. The encoded protein is CASSWGTRWEQFF.

The J gene is TRBJ1-2, the V gene TRBV27; 8 bases agree with TRBD1. Germline-derived CDR1 and CDR2 are MNHEY and SMNVEV (reference sequence). CDR3 size: 12 residues. V shed 6 bases, J shed 8 bases, and the junction held 5 bases outside the gene matches. The CDR3 loop reads CASRKTGEGYTF. In DNA, the CDR3 is TGTGCCAGCAGGAAGACAGGGGAAGGCTACACCTTC.

The V gene is TRBV29-1, the J gene TRBJ1-2, with D unclear. CDR1 and CDR2 from the germline V gene are SQVTM and ANQGSEA. V was clipped by 6 bases and J by 6 bases, with 20 bases between them. CDR3 length equals 14 residues. DNA for the CDR3: TGCAGCGTGACGGATACAACGGGGAAGGATGGCTACACCTTC. Translating it yields CSVTDTTGKDGYTF.

V is TRBV6-5 and J is TRBJ2-1; 7 bases agree with TRBD2. The CDR3 contains 15 residues. Germline V CDR1 and CDR2: MNHEY, SVGAGI. Germline trimming cut 8 bases from V and 5 bases from J; bases unmatched to any gene: 12. Here the CDR3 reads CASPEGTTTNNEQFF. DNA of the CDR3: TGTGCCAGCCCCGAAGGGACTACGACAAACAATGAGCAGTTCTTC.

The chain recombines TRBV5-1 with TRBJ2-1; D might be TRBD2 (5 bases). The V end lost 0 bases, the J end lost 7 bases, and 14 bases lay between the germline ends. Germline lookup yields CDR1 SGHRS and CDR2 YFSETQ. The CDR3 is made up of 15 amino acids. CDR3 protein: CASSLETNGRNEQFF. The CDR3 DNA follows: TGCGCCAGCAGCTTGGAGACTAACGGTCGGAATGAGCAGTTCTTC.

This chain's CDR3 is CASSFTSGIGYEQYF. In DNA form, the CDR3 reads TGTGCCAGCAGCTTTACTAGCGGGATTGGCTACGAGCAGTACTTC. The chain employs TRBV11-2 and TRBJ2-7; TRBD2 aligns across 10 bases. Germline CDR1 is SGHAT and CDR2 is FQNNGV. The CDR3 extends over 15 amino acids. J was trimmed by 3 bases and V by 3 bases; bases with no gene match: 5.

The rearrangement uses TRBV5-1 and TRBJ2-7; 9 bases align to TRBD1. After removal of 2 bases from V and 4 bases from J, the junction contained 7 bases not matched to a gene. The CDR3 is 15 amino acids. Germline V gene lookup returns CDR1 SGHRS and CDR2 YFSETQ. As DNA, the CDR3 is TGCGCCAGCAGCTTATGGCCGGGACAGGGTTACGAGCAGTACTTC. Amino acid sequence: CASSLWPGQGYEQYF.

V and J are TRBV6-5 and TRBJ2-2; the D gene is possibly TRBD2 (5 bases). This CDR3 is 15 amino acids long. V lost 7 bases and J 0 bases, leaving 12 bases between the germline ends. CDR1 MNHEY and CDR2 SVGAGI come from the germline V gene. CDR3 amino acids: CASNLSGANTGELFF. The CDR3 DNA sequence: TGTGCCAGCAACCTAAGCGGAGCGAACACCGGGGAGCTGTTTTTT.

This chain's CDR3 is CASRPGTTHTGELFF. The CDR3 region has the DNA TGTGCCAGTAGGCCCGGGACAACCCACACCGGGGAGCTGTTTTTT. The rearrangement links TRBV19 to TRBJ2-2, with D possibly being TRBD1 (6 bases). Looked up from germline, CDR1 is LNHDA and CDR2 is SQIVND (reference sequence). The CDR3 extends over 15 amino acids. V lost 6 bases, J lost 3 bases, and 14 bases lay in between.

Concerning this clone itself: Different DNA sequences within this sample yield the same CDR3. V gene TRBV5-1 combines with J gene TRBJ2-5; D call uncertain. This CDR3 spans 12 amino acids. Germline lookup yields CDR1 SGHRS and CDR2 YFSETQ. V was pared by 5 bases and J by 1 base, with 6 bases between. The CDR3 spells CASSSGQETQYF. The CDR3 nucleotides are TGCGCCAGCAGTTCGGGCCAAGAGACCCAGTACTTC.

The rearrangement joins TRBV20-1 to TRBJ2-7, with 9 bases identical to TRBD2. CDR3 length equals 13 residues. From germline, CDR1 is DFQATT and CDR2 SNEGSKA (reference sequence). V lost 3 bases and J lost 6; bases outside the gene matches: 6. The CDR3 bases are TGCAGTGCTAGTGGGGCTAGCGGGGTCGAGCAGTACTTC. It specifies CSASGASGVEQYF.

The table lists this clone with a count of one. CDR3 residues: CASSPLGLAGDLSKNIQYF. The CDR3 DNA reads TGTGCCAGCTCACCCCTGGGACTAGCGGGGGATCTCTCCAAAAACATTCAGTACTTC. J is TRBJ2-4 and V is TRBV18, with TRBD2 matching 14 bases. This CDR3 has 19 amino acids. After removal of 3 bases from V and 2 bases from J, the junction contained 9 bases not matched to a gene. Germline CDR1 and CDR2: KGHSH and LQKENI.

The chain combines TRBV11-2 with TRBJ1-2, with D perhaps matching TRBD1 (6 bases). The CDR3 has 17 residues. The V and J ends lost 4 bases and 1 base respectively, with 19 bases between them. The V gene's germline CDR1 is SGHAT and CDR2 FQNNGV. CDR3 loop: CASSYRRGGDGNYGYTF. The CDR3, as DNA: TGTGCCAGCAGCTACAGACGCGGGGGCGACGGTAACTATGGCTACACCTTC.

The genes are TRBV3-1 (or the pseudogene TRBV3-2) and TRBJ1-4; TRBD1 matches at 9 bases. This CDR3 has 14 residues. V shed 4 bases and J 7 bases; nucleotides not matched to a gene: 4. CDR1 is LGHDT, CDR2 YNNKEL, per germline (reference sequence). This CDR3 reads CASSPGTGTEKLFF. DNA of the CDR3: TGTGCCAGCAGCCCCGGGACAGGGACTGAAAAACTGTTTTTT.

J is TRBJ2-7 and V is TRBV27, with TRBD1 matching over 9 bases. CDR1 is MNHEY and CDR2 is SMNVEV in the germline V gene (reference sequence). The CDR3 length is 13 residues. V trimming: 4 bases; J trimming: 5 bases; junction bases outside the gene matches: 3. The CDR3 nucleotides read TGTGCCAGCAGTTGGACAGGGGACCACGAGCAGTACTTC. Translation: CASSWTGDHEQYF.

The rearrangement joins TRBV7-2 to TRBJ2-1, with a weak D call TRBD2 (6 bases). There are 14 residues in the CDR3. Germline-derived CDR1 and CDR2 are SGHTA and FQGNSA. The V end lost 4 bases, the J end lost 5 bases, and 12 bases lay between the germline ends. The CDR3: CASSSPRGNNEQFF. The CDR3 DNA is TGTGCCAGCAGCTCCCCCCGGGGGAACAATGAGCAGTTCTTC.

The rearrangement uses TRBV7-9 and TRBJ2-7; 9 bases align to TRBD2. The germline V gene encodes CDR1 SEHNR and CDR2 FQNEAQ (reference sequence). The CDR3 totals 15 residues. V trimming: 7 bases; J trimming: 3 bases; junction bases outside the gene matches: 10. The CDR3 loop is CASTLRGSGSYEQYF. In nucleotides, the CDR3 is TGTGCCAGCACCTTGAGGGGTAGCGGGAGCTACGAGCAGTACTTC. Looking up the rest from reference TRBV7-9 and TRBJ2-7 gives the full variable domain: DTGVSQNPRHKITKRGQNVTFRCDPISEHNRLYWYRQTLGQGPEFLTYFQNEAQLEKSRLLSDRFSAERPKGSFSTLEIQRTEQGDSAMYLCASTLRGSGSYEQYFGPGTRLTVT.

This chain connects TRBV28 to TRBJ1-1, with 7 bases fitting TRBD1. The trim removed 9 bases at V and 5 bases at J, leaving 9 bases unmatched. Germline V CDR1 and CDR2: MDHEN, SYDVKM. CDR3 length: 13 amino acids. The CDR3 is CASLQGGGTEAFF. CDR3 DNA sequence: TGTGCCAGTCTTCAGGGGGGTGGAACTGAAGCTTTCTTT.